In this sample, the clone carrying this TCR beta chain turned up many times. Its antigen is unidentified. TCRdb re-analysed the 5' RACE reads in MiXCR, keeping a single row per CDR3 protein. This sample has more than 150,000 distinct CDR3 sequences, with around a tenth found just once. The data belong to a study of T-cell memory formation after mild COVID-19. Study-wide points: Pre-infection memory harbored some responding clones, suggesting cross-reactive memory joined.

Per the germline V gene, CDR1 is SGHTA and CDR2 is FQGNSA. V lost 1 base, J lost 5 bases, and 8 bases lay in between. CDR3 length equals 14 residues. The chain carries TRBV7-2 and TRBJ2-2; the D is unclear. The clonotype originates from a man in his late teens or twenties who had mild COVID-19 (a few samples of this study predate the infection). Cell type and time point are not known. The specimen sequenced was PBMCs or a T cell subset sorted from them (not recorded which). CDR3: CASSLELFTGELFF. CDR3 DNA sequence: TGTGCCAGCAGCTTAGAGCTATTTACCGGGGAGCTGTTTTTT.